This T cell receptor beta chain derives from a study of cytomegalovirus exposure and HLA in healthy donors. Regarding the study as a whole: A later examination showed that TCR association rates differed by HLA locus, with DRB1 most and HLA-C fewest. Cytomegalovirus association was assigned to under 200 TCR beta chains. The classifier reportedly diagnosed cytomegalovirus status with high specificity and sensitivity.

In regard to this clone: The antigen remains undetermined.

This CDR3 is built from 16 residues. Germline V lookup: CDR1 LGHNT, CDR2 FRNRAP. The V gene end was trimmed by 2 bases and the J gene end by 2 bases; junction bases not matched to a gene: 5. Primers for the PCR totalled 60 Vbeta and 13 Jbeta. Repertoires were generated with immunoSEQ multiplex PCR, while TCRdb's copy carries only in-frame clones and drops some. The table includes 150,000 to 200,000 clones, over 9.5% detected once. The chain combines TRBV12-5 with TRBJ1-3, with TRBD1 matching over 8 bases. The source of this sequence is a man aged 50 or older in good health and CMV-seropositive. What was sequenced was PBMCs. The CDR3, as DNA: TGTGCTAGTGGTTTGTCGCCGACAGGGGCTGGAAACACCATATATTTT. Translating it yields CASGLSPTGAGNTIYF.